This T cell receptor (beta chain) was documented in a study of graft-versus-host responses after intestinal transplantation. Study at large: Induction using anti-thymocyte globulin, followed by tacrolimus and steroids for about three years, was given to all recipients. Study results and caveats: GvH clonotypes were identified within recipient marrow, with a subset emerging first in ileum or blood.

The study took post-transplant bone marrow from the posterior iliac crest or another site. Worth noting for this clone: Its antigen is undetermined.

Measured with immunoSEQ multiplex PCR; TCRdb has only the in-frame clones, and not every one. The sample lists roughly 3,000 clones; about 92% were seen once. This specimen consisted of bone marrow, obtained approximately 370 days after transplant. The sequence was obtained from a human patient who received an intestinal transplant, so some T cells may come from the graft donor.

CDR3 protein: CASSPGPYEQYF. CDR3 nucleotides: TGTGCCAGCAGCCCCGGCCCGTACGAGCAGTACTTC. The chain is built from TRBV7-2 and TRBJ2-7; D uncertain. V gave up 5 bases and J gave up 4 bases, with 9 bases separating them. This CDR3 spans 12 amino acids. Germline V gene lookup returns CDR1 SGHTA and CDR2 FQGNSA.